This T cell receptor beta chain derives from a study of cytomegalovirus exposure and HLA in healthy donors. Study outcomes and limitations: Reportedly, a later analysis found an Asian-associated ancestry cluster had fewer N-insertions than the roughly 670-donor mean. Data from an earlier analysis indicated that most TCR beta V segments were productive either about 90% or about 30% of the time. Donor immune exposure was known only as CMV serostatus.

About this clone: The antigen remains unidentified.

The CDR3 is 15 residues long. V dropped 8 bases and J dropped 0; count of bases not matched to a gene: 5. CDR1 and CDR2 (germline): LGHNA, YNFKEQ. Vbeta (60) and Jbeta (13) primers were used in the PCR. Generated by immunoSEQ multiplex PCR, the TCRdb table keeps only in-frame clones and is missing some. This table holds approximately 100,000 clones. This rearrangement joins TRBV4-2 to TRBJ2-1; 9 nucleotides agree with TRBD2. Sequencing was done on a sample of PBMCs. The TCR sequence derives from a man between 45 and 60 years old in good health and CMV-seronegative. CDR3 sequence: CASRVSGSSYNEQFF. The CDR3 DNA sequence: TGTGCCAGCCGGGTTAGCGGGAGCTCCTACAATGAGCAGTTCTTC.